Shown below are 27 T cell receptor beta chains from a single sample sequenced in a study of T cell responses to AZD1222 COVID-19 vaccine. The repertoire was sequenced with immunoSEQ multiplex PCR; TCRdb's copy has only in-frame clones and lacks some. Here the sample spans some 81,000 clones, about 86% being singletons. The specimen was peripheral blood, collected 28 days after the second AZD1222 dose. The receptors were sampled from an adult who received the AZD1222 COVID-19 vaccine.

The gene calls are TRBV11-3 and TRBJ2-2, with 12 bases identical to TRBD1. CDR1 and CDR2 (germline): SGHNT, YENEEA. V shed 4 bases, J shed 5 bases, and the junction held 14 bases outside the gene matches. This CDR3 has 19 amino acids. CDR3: CASSSWNGTGGARTGELFF. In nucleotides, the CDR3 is TGTGCCAGCAGCTCGTGGAACGGGACAGGGGGCGCGAGAACCGGGGAGCTGTTTTTT.

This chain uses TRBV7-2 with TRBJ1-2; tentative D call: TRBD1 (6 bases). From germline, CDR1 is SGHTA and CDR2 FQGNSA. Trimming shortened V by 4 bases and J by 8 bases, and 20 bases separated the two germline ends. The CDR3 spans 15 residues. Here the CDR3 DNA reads TGTGCCAGCAGCTCTGGGGGCGGGGCGCGATCCGGCTACACCTTC. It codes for CASSSGGGARSGYTF.

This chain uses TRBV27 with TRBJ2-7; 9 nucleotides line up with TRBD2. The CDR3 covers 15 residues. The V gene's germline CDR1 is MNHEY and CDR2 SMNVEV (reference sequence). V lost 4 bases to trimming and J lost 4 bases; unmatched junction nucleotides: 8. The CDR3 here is CASSSPLAGIYEQYF. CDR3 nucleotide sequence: TGTGCCAGCAGTTCCCCGCTAGCGGGAATTTACGAGCAGTACTTC.

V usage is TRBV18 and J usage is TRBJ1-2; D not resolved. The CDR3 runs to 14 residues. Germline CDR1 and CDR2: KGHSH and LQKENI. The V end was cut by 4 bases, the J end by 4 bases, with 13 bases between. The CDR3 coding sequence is TGTGCCAGCTCACAGCAGGACTCTGTCTATGGCTACACCTTC. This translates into CASSQQDSVYGYTF.

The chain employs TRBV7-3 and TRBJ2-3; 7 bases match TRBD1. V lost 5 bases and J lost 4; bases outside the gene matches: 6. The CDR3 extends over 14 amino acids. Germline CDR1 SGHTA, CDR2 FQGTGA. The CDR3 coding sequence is TGTGCCAGCAGCCTTATAGGGGGCGCAGATACGCAGTATTTT. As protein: CASSLIGGADTQYF.

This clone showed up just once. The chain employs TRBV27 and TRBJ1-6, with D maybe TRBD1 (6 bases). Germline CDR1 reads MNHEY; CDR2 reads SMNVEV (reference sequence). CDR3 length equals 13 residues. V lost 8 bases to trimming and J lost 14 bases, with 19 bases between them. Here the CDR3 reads CASSLRGEITLHF. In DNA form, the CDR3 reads TGTGCCAGCTCGCTTAGGGGGGAAATTACCCTCCACTTT.

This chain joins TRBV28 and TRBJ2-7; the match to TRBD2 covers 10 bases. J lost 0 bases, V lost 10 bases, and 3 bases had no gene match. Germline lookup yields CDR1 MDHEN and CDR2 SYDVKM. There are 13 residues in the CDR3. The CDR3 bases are TGTGCCACCCTAGCGGGAGTCTCCTACGAGCAGTACTTC. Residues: CATLAGVSYEQYF.

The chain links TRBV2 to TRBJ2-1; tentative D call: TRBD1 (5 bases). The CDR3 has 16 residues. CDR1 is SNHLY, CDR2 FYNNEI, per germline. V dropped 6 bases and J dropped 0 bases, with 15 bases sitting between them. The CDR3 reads CASSARRTSSYNEQFF. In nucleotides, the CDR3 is TGTGCCAGCAGCGCACGACGGACAAGCTCCTACAATGAGCAGTTCTTC.

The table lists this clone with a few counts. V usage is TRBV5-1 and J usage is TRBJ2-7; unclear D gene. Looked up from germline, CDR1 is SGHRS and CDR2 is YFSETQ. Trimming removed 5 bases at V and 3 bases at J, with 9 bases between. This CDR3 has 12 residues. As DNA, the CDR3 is TGCGCCAGCAGTTTTGGGAACTACGAGCAGTACTTC. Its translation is CASSFGNYEQYF. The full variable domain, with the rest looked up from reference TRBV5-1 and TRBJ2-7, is KAGVTQTPRYLIKTRGQQVTLSCSPISGHRSVSWYQQTPGQGLQFLFEYFSETQRNKGNFPGRFSGRQFSNSRSEMNVSTLELGDSALYLCASSFGNYEQYFGPGTRLTVT.

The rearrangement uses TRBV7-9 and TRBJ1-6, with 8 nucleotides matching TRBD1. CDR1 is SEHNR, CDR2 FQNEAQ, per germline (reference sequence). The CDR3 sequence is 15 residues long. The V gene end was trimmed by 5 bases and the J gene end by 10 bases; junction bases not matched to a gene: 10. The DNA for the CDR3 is TGTGCCAGCAGCCCACAGGGGGGATTTATCTCACCCCTCCACTTT. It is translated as CASSPQGGFISPLHF. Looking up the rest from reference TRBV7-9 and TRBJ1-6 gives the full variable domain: DTGVSQNPRHKITKRGQNVTFRCDPISEHNRLYWYRQTLGQGPEFLTYFQNEAQLEKSRLLSDRFSAERPKGSFSTLEIQRTEQGDSAMYLCASSPQGGFISPLHFGNGTRLTVT.

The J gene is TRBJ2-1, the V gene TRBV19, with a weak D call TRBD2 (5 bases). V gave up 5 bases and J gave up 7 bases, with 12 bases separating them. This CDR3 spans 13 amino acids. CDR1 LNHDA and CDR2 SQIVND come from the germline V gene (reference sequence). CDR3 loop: CASSSIPGNEQFF. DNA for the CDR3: TGTGCCAGTAGTTCTATACCGGGGAATGAGCAGTTCTTC.

The DNA of the CDR3 is TGTGCCAGCAGCTTAGATTTGGGACCCGGCACCGGGGAGCTGTTTTTT. Translated: CASSLDLGPGTGELFF. V usage is TRBV11-3 and J usage is TRBJ2-2; D is perhaps TRBD1 or TRBD2 (5 bases each). The CDR3 totals 16 residues. V was shortened by 0 bases and J by 4 bases, with 12 bases between the two germline ends. CDR1 SGHNT and CDR2 YENEEA come from the germline V gene.

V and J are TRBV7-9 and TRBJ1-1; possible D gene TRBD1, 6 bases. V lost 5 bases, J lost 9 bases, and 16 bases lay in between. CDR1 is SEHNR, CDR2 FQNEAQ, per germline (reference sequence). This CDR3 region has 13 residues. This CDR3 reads CASSPGQSDQAFF. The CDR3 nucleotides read TGTGCCAGCAGCCCCGGACAGTCCGACCAAGCTTTCTTT.

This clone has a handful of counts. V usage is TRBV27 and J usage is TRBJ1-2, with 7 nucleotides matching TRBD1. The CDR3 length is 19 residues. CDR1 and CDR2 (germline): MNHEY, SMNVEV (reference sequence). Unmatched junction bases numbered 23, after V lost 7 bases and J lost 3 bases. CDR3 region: CASKITDRLAGPGYYGYTF. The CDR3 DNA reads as TGTGCCAGCAAAATCACGGACAGGTTAGCGGGCCCAGGATACTATGGCTACACCTTC.

The CDR3 here is CASSPPGAGEAFF. The DNA of the CDR3 is TGTGCCAGCTCACCCCCGGGGGCAGGTGAAGCTTTCTTT. The chain has TRBV18 and TRBJ1-1; tentatively, D is TRBD1 (6 bases). The ends were cut back, 3 bases at V and 7 bases at J, with 12 bases in the middle. The CDR3 has 13 residues. Germline loops: CDR1 KGHSH, CDR2 LQKENI. Full variable domain (missing parts from reference TRBV18 and TRBJ1-1): NAGVMQNPRHLVRRRGQEARLRCSPMKGHSHVYWYRQLPEEGLKFMVYLQKENIIDESGMPKERFSAEFPKEGPSILRIQQVVRGDSAAYFCASSPPGAGEAFFGQGTRLTVV.

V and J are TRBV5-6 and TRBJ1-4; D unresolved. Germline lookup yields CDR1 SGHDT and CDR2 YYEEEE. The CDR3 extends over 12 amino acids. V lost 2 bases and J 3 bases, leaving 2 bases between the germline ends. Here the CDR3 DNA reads TGTGCCAGCAGCTTTGCTAATGAAAAACTGTTTTTT. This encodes CASSFANEKLFF.

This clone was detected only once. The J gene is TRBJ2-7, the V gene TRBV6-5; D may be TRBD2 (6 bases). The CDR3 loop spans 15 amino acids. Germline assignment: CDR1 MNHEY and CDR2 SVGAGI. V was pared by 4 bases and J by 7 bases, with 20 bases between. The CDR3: CASSFRAGGIGEQYF. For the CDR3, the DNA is TGTGCCAGCAGTTTTAGGGCTGGCGGGATAGGTGAGCAGTACTTC.

The CDR3 DNA sequence: TGTGCCAGCAGCTTTTTAGCGGGAGGTTACGAGCAGTACTTC. This codes for CASSFLAGGYEQYF. The chain couples TRBV7-9 to TRBJ2-7, with 10 bases that match TRBD2. Germline assignment: CDR1 SEHNR and CDR2 FQNEAQ (reference sequence). The length of the CDR3 is 14 residues. V dropped 3 bases and J dropped 4; count of bases not matched to a gene: 3.

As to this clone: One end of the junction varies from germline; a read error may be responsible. This chain's CDR3 is CASSLGGTNQPQHF. Written as DNA, the CDR3 is TGCGCCAGCAGTTTGGGGGGGACAAATCAGCCCCAGCATTTT. The chain couples TRBV5-1 to TRBJ1-5; tentatively, D is TRBD1 (6 bases). Per the germline V gene, CDR1 is SGHRS and CDR2 is YFSETQ. The CDR3 spans 14 residues.

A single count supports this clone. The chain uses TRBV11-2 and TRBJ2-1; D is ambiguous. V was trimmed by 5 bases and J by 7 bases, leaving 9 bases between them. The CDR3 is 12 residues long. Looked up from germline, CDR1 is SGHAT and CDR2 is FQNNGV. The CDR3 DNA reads TGTGCCAGCAGCCCTGGCCGAAATGAGCAGTTCTTC. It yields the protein CASSPGRNEQFF.

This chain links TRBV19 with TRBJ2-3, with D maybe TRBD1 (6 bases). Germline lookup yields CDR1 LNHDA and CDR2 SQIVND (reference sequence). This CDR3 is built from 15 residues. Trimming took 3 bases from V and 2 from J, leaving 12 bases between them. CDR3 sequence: CASSIRDTTTDTQYF. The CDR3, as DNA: TGTGCCAGTAGTATCAGGGACACTACCACAGATACGCAGTATTTT.

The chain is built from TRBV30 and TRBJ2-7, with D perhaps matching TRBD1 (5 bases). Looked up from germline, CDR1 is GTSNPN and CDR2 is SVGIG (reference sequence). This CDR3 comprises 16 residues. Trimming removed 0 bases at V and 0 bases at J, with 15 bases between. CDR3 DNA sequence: TGTGCCTGGAGTGTAAGGGGTGGCATGAGCTCCTACGAGCAGTACTTC. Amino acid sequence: CAWSVRGGMSSYEQYF.

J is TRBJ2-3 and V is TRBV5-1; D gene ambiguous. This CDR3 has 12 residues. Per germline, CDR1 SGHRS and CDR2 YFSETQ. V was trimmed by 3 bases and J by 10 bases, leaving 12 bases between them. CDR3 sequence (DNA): TGCGCCAGCAGCTCGGGTGGTGAGGCGCAGTATTTT. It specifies CASSSGGEAQYF.

The CDR3 sequence is CASSLQGPQHF. For the CDR3, the DNA is TGTGCCAGCAGCCTTCAGGGGCCCCAGCATTTT. The chain has TRBV2 and TRBJ1-5; possible D gene TRBD1, 5 bases. The V and J ends lost 6 bases and 9 bases respectively, with 9 bases between them. Looked up from germline, CDR1 is SNHLY and CDR2 is FYNNEI. The CDR3 totals 11 residues.

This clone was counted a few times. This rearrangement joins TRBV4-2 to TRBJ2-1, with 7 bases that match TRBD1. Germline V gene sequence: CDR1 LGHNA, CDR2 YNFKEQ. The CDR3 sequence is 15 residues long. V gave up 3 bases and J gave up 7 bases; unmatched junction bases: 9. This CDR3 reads CASSQDRTYGNEQFF. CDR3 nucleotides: TGTGCCAGCAGCCAGGACAGGACCTATGGGAATGAGCAGTTCTTC.

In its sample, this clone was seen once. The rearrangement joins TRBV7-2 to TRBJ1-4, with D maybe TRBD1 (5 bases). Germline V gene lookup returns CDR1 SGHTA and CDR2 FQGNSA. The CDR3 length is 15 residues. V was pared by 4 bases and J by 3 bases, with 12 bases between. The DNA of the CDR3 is TGTGCCAGCAGCTGGCGGGGACGGGCTAATGAAAAACTGTTTTTT. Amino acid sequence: CASSWRGRANEKLFF.

The DNA of the CDR3 is TGTGCCAGCAGCTTAGTCGGGACAGGGAATGAAAAACTGTTTTTT. Its protein is CASSLVGTGNEKLFF. The V and J genes are TRBV7-2 and TRBJ1-4; 9 positions match TRBD1. CDR1 and CDR2 from the germline V gene are SGHTA and FQGNSA. This CDR3 comprises 15 residues. With V trimmed by 1 base and J by 5 bases, 2 bases remained unmatched.